This is a list of T cell receptor beta chains from one sample in a study of blood T cells in healthy people across ages. Via MiXCR, TCRdb re-called the 5' RACE reads, giving one row per CDR3 protein. The sample lists about 650,000 distinct CDR3 sequences, about 50% occurring once. Sequenced sample: blood. The receptor source for this set is a woman aged 80 or over in good health. Each CDR3 is given with its conserved first and last residue. The order of the fields is D gene, clone size, J gene, V gene, CDR3 length, CDR3 DNA, CDR3 protein. D genes are given only for firm matches. Expanded clones are given a class, and other clones once, few, many or no size at all.

>TRBD2|.|TRBJ2-2|TRBV30|14
TGTGCCTGGAGCGGACTAGTGGTCACCGGGGAGCTGTTTTTT
CAWSGLVVTGELFF
>.|.|TRBJ2-1|TRBV24-1|12
TGTGCCACCAGTGGAACGGCCAATGAGCAGTTCTTC
CATSGTANEQFF
>TRBD1|.|TRBJ2-7|TRBV10-3|13
TGTGCCATCAGGGACAGGGTTGGAGGCGAGCAGTACTTC
CAIRDRVGGEQYF
>TRBD2|.|TRBJ2-7|TRBV5-1|17
TGCGCCAGCAGCTTGGACAGCGGGAGAGGGTTTGTGTACGAGCAGTACTTC
CASSLDSGRGFVYEQYF
>.|few|TRBJ2-3|TRBV9|15
TGTGCCAGCAGCAAGGGACATTACAACACAGATACGCAGTATTTT
CASSKGHYNTDTQYF
>TRBD1|.|TRBJ2-2|TRBV4-1|15
TGCGCCAGCAGTCCGACAGGGGAGTGGACCGGGGAGCTGTTTTTT
CASSPTGEWTGELFF
>.|many|TRBJ2-1|TRBV5-1|14
TGCGCCAGCAGCAGGTCAAGCCCTAACAATGAGCAGTTCTTC
CASSRSSPNNEQFF
>TRBD2|few|TRBJ2-7|TRBV30|13
TGTGCCTGGAACGGGGGGGTGGCCTACGAGCAGTACTTC
CAWNGGVAYEQYF
>.|few|TRBJ2-3|TRBV3-1|18
TGTGCCAGCAGCCAAAACGGGGCCTGGACGGCCAGCACAGATACGCAGTATTTT
CASSQNGAWTASTDTQYF
>.|.|TRBJ1-1|TRBV5-6|16
TGTGCCAGCAGCTTGTTCCGGGGGGCGCTAGGAACTGAAGCTTTCTTT
CASSLFRGALGTEAFF
>TRBD2|many|TRBJ2-7|TRBV25-1|13
TGTGCCAGCACCCTAGCGGGGGTCTACGAGCAGTACTTC
CASTLAGVYEQYF
>.|.|TRBJ1-5|TRBV5-1|16
TGCGCCAGCAGCCCCGGGACGTCCTATAGCGATCAGCCCCAGCATTTT
CASSPGTSYSDQPQHF
>.|.|TRBJ1-2|TRBV29-1|14
TGCAGCGTTGAAGGATTTGAGACCACCTATGGCTACACCTTC
CSVEGFETTYGYTF
>.|.|TRBJ1-2|TRBV14|14
TGTGCCAGCAGCCAAGAGACCCTGACCTATGGCTACACCTTC
CASSQETLTYGYTF
>TRBD1|.|TRBJ2-2|TRBV12-3/TRBV12-4|14
TGTGCCAGCAGCTTGGGACAGCTCACCGGGGAGCTGTTTTTT
CASSLGQLTGELFF
>.|many|TRBJ2-3|TRBV7-9|14
TGTGCCAGCAGCTTTAGTGGGACTTTTAATTCGGTGTATTTT
CASSFSGTFNSVYF
>TRBD1|.|TRBJ1-1|TRBV5-1|15
TGCGCCAGCAGCTTCACAGGGGCGGCTGTAACTGAAGCTTTCTTT
CASSFTGAAVTEAFF
>.|many|TRBJ2-1|TRBV5-1|11
TGCGCCAGCAGCTGGGGGTATGAGCAGTTCTTC
CASSWGYEQFF
>.|.|TRBJ1-5|TRBV20-1|13
TGCAGTGCTAGAGAAAACGTCAATCAGCCCCAGCATTTT
CSARENVNQPQHF
>.|many|TRBJ2-1|TRBV5-1|16
TGCGCCAGCAGCTTTTTGACAGGGAGGCGATACAATGAGCAGTTCTTC
CASSFLTGRRYNEQFF
>.|many|TRBJ2-7|TRBV10-3|16
TGTGCCATCAGTGAGCCCGATCAGACGAGCTCCTACGAGCAGTACTTC
CAISEPDQTSSYEQYF
>TRBD2|many|TRBJ2-3|TRBV29-1|15
TGCAGCCTGGCCGGGACTAGCGGCACCACAGATACGCAGTATTTT
CSLAGTSGTTDTQYF
>.|.|TRBJ1-4|TRBV7-9|11
TGTGCCAGCACTGGGGGAGAAAAACTGTTTTTT
CASTGGEKLFF
>.|many|TRBJ2-6|TRBV20-1|13
TGCAGTGCTAGAGAATCAGGGGCCAACGTCCTGACTTTC
CSARESGANVLTF
>TRBD1|many|TRBJ2-1|TRBV5-1|15
TGCGCCAGCAGCTCCATCGACAGGGTAGGGGATGAGCAGTTCTTC
CASSSIDRVGDEQFF
>.|.|TRBJ1-2|TRBV15|12
TGTGCCACCAGCGGAGATTTAGCTGGCTACACCTTC
CATSGDLAGYTF
>.|once|TRBJ2-4|TRBV15|15
TGTGCCACCAGCAGGGACCCGGGACAAGAGAACATTCAGTACTTC
CATSRDPGQENIQYF
>.|many|TRBJ2-1|TRBV12-3/TRBV12-4|13
TGTGCCAGCAGTTTGCTCTATCGGGATGAGCAGTTCTTC
CASSLLYRDEQFF
>.|.|TRBJ2-1|TRBV7-8|13
TGTGCCAGCAGCTTAGGAGTTGTCAATGAGCAGTTCTTC
CASSLGVVNEQFF
>.|.|TRBJ2-7|TRBV7-2|12
TGTGCCAGCAGCGCCCAGCGCTACGAGCAGTACTTC
CASSAQRYEQYF
>.|.|TRBJ2-7|TRBV6-1|14
TGTGCCAGCAGTGAAGCAGGGGTGGGCTACGGGCAGTACTTC
CASSEAGVGYGQYF
>.|many|TRBJ2-3|TRBV5-1|14
TGCGCCAGCAGCTTGGGGCAGCCCACAGATACGCAGTATTTT
CASSLGQPTDTQYF
>TRBD2|.|TRBJ2-3|TRBV27|18
TGTGCCAGCAGTCGCTACCCCCCCGGACTAGCGGGAGTAGATACGCAGTATTTT
CASSRYPPGLAGVDTQYF
>.|many|TRBJ2-1|TRBV20-1|14
TGCAGTGCTAGAGGGGCCAAGACCTACAATGAGCAGTTCTTC
CSARGAKTYNEQFF
>TRBD2|.|TRBJ2-3|TRBV6-6|16
TGTGCCAGCAGTTACTCTTCGGCGGGAGGGCCCGATACGCAGTATTTT
CASSYSSAGGPDTQYF
>TRBD1|.|TRBJ1-2|TRBV7-9|13
TGTGCCAGCAGCAGTACGCAGGGGGCGGGCTACACCTTC
CASSSTQGAGYTF
>TRBD1|many|TRBJ1-2|TRBV7-9|12
TGTGCCAGCAGCTTGGAGGGGGCTGGCTACACCTTC
CASSLEGAGYTF
>.|few|TRBJ2-1|TRBV10-3|11
TGTGCCATCAGCCCCAGCAATGAGCAGTTCTTC
CAISPSNEQFF
>.|.|TRBJ1-2|TRBV20-1|13
TGCAGTGCTAGAACTACTACAGGATATGGCTACACCTTC
CSARTTTGYGYTF
>.|.|TRBJ2-7|TRBV2|14
TGTGCCAGCAGTGAAACCGGAGGGCGATACGAGCAGTACTTC
CASSETGGRYEQYF
>TRBD2|.|TRBJ2-1|TRBV6-1|14
TGTGCCAGTAGTGGACTAGCGGACTACAATGAGCAGTTCTTC
CASSGLADYNEQFF
>TRBD1|.|TRBJ1-1|TRBV20-1|14
TGCAGTGCTAGAGAGGGACAGATAAACACTGAAGCTTTCTTT
CSAREGQINTEAFF
>TRBD2|.|TRBJ2-3|TRBV20-1|13
TGCAGTGCTCAGATAGCGGGGTCAGATACGCAGTATTTT
CSAQIAGSDTQYF
>.|.|TRBJ1-2|TRBV12-3/TRBV12-4|12
TGTGCCAGCAGTTCGACCGGGCCCCGCTACACCTTC
CASSSTGPRYTF
>TRBD2|.|TRBJ2-7|TRBV7-9|15
TGTGCCAGCAGCTTTGGGGAGGGGAGATCCTACGAGCAGTACTTC
CASSFGEGRSYEQYF
>.|.|TRBJ1-6|TRBV4-3|15
TGCGCCAGCAGCCAAGAACGGGGTCGAAATTCACCCCTCCACTTT
CASSQERGRNSPLHF
>TRBD1|.|TRBJ2-7|TRBV27|14
TGTGCCAGCAGTTTAAGACAGGGCCCCTACGAGCAGTACTTC
CASSLRQGPYEQYF
>TRBD1|.|TRBJ2-5|TRBV4-3|14
TGCGCCAGCAGTCCCGGGACAGGGGCATCCGAACAGTACTTC
CASSPGTGASEQYF
>.|.|TRBJ1-6|TRBV27|13
TGTGCCGTCAATTGGACCTATAATTCACCCCTCCACTTT
CAVNWTYNSPLHF
>TRBD1|.|TRBJ2-5|TRBV29-1|12
TGCAGCTTCGCAGGGGGCCAAGAGACCCAGTACTTC
CSFAGGQETQYF
>.|.|TRBJ1-1|TRBV5-1|15
TGCGCCAGCAGCCCTCACGGGCCAGGGAACACTAAAGCTTTCTTT
CASSPHGPGNTKAFF
>TRBD2|many|TRBJ2-3|TRBV2|17
TGTGCCAGCAGTGAATGGCGGCTAGCGGGAGAGGCAGATACGCAGTATTTT
CASSEWRLAGEADTQYF
>TRBD2|few|TRBJ2-2|TRBV27|18
TGTGCCAGCAGCCGGACTAGCGGGAAGGCCCACCGCGCCGGGGAGCTGTTTTTT
CASSRTSGKAHRAGELFF
>.|.|TRBJ2-3|TRBV15|14
TGTGCCACCAGCAGAGATATAGACACAGATACGCAGTATTTT
CATSRDIDTDTQYF
>TRBD2|few|TRBJ2-3|TRBV20-1|15
TGCAGTGCTAGAGATTCTAGCGGGAGTGGGGATACGCAGTATTTT
CSARDSSGSGDTQYF
>.|.|TRBJ1-5|TRBV4-1|16
TGCGCCAGCAGCCAAGATAAGGGGGTTGGCAATCAGCCCCAGCATTTT
CASSQDKGVGNQPQHF
>TRBD1|many|TRBJ2-1|TRBV11-1|15
TGTGCCAGCAGGGAGGGACAGGGGTTACACAATGAGCAGTTCTTC
CASREGQGLHNEQFF
>.|.|TRBJ2-5|TRBV13|11
TGTGCCAACAGCTTAGAGGAGACCCAGTACTTC
CANSLEETQYF
>.|.|TRBJ2-7|TRBV5-1|15
TGCGCCAGCAGCTTGGATACCGACTCCTACAATGAGCAGTACTTC
CASSLDTDSYNEQYF
>TRBD1|.|TRBJ1-2|TRBV4-2|16
TGTGCCAGCAGCCAATCCCACGGACAGGCTAACTATGGCTACACCTTC
CASSQSHGQANYGYTF